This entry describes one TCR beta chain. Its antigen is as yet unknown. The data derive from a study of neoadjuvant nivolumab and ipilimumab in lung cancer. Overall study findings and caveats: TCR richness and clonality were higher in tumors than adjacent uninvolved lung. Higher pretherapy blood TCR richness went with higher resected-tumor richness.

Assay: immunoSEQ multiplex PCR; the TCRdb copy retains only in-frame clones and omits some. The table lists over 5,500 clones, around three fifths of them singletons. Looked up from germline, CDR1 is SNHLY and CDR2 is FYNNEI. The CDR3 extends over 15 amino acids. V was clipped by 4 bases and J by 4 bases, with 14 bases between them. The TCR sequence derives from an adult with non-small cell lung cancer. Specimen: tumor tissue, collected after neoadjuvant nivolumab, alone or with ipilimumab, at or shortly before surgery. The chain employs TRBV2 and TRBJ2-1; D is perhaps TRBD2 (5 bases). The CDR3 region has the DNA TGTGCCAGCAGTGGTGGCAGGACTGCGTACAATGAGCAGTTCTTC. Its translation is CASSGGRTAYNEQFF.